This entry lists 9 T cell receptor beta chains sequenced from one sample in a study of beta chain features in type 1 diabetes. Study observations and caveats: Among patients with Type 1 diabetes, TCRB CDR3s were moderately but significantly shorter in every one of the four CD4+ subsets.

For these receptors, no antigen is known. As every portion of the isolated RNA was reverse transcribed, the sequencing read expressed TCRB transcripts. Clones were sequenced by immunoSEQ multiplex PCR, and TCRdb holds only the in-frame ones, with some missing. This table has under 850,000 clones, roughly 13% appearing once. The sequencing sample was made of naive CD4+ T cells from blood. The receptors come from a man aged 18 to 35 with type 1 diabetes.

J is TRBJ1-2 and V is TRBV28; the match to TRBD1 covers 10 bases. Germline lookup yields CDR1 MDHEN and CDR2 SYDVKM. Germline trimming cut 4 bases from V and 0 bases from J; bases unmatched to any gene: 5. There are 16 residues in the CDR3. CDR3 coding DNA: TGTGCCAGCAGTTCGGGACAGGGGTTTTCTAACTATGGCTACACCTTC. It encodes CASSSGQGFSNYGYTF.

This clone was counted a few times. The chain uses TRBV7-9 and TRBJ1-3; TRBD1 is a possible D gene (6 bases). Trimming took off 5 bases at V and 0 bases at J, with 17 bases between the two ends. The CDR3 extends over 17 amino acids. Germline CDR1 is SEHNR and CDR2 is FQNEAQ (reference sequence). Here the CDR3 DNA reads TGTGCCAGCAGCCGGGACACCCGGACCGACTCTGGAAACACCATATATTTT. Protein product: CASSRDTRTDSGNTIYF.

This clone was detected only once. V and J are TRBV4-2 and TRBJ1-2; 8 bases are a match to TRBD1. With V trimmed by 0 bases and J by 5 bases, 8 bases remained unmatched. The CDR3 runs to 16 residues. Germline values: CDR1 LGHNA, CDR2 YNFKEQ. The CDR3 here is CASSQDTTGGWYGYTF. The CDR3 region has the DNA TGTGCCAGCAGCCAAGATACCACAGGGGGTTGGTATGGCTACACCTTC.

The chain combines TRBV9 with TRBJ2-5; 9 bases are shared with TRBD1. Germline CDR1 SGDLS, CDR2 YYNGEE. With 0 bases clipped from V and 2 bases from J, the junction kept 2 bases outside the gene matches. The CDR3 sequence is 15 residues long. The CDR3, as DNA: TGTGCCAGCAGCGTAGGAGGGACAGGGCAAGAGACCCAGTACTTC. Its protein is CASSVGGTGQETQYF. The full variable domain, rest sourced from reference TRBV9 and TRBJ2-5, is DSGVTQTPKHLITATGQRVTLRCSPRSGDLSVYWYQQSLDQGLQFLIQYYNGEERAKGNILERFSAQQFPDLHSELNLSSLELGDSALYFCASSVGGTGQETQYFGPGTRLLVL.

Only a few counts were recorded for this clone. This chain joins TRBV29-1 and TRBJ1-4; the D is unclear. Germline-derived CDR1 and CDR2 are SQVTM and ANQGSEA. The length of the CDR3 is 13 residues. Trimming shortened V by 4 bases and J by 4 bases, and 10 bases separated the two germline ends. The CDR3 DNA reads TGCAGCGTTGTGCAGTCCGGTAATGAAAAACTGTTTTTT. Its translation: CSVVQSGNEKLFF.

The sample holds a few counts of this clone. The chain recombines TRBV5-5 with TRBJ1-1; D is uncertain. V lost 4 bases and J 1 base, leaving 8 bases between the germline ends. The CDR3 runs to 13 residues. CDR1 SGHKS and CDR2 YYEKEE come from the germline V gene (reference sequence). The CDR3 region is CASSPLENTEAFF. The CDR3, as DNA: TGTGCCAGCAGCCCCCTGGAGAACACTGAAGCTTTCTTT. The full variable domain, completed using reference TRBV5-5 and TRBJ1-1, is DAGVTQSPTHLIKTRGQQVTLRCSPISGHKSVSWYQQVLGQGPQFIFQYYEKEERGRGNFPDRFSARQFPNYSSELNVNALLLGDSALYLCASSPLENTEAFFGQGTRLTVV.

CDR3 coding DNA: TGTGCCAGCACCTTAAGGGGGGTCACAGATACGCAGTATTTT. The encoded protein is CASTLRGVTDTQYF. V usage is TRBV6-5 and J usage is TRBJ2-3; D could derive from TRBD1 or TRBD2 (6 bases each). The V gene's germline CDR1 is MNHEY and CDR2 SVGAGI. The CDR3 extends over 14 amino acids. V was pared by 7 bases and J by 2 bases, with 13 bases between.

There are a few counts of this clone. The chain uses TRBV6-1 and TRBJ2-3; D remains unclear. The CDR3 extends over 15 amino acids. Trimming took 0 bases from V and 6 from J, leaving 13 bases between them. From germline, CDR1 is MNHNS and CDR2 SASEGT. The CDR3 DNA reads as TGTGCCAGCAGTGAAGCGGCCCTAAACTGGGATACGCAGTATTTT. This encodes CASSEAALNWDTQYF.

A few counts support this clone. The CDR3 loop is CANKARASNEKLFF. CDR3 bases: TGTGCCAACAAAGCTCGGGCTTCTAATGAAAAACTGTTTTTT. This chain uses TRBV30 with TRBJ1-4; D ambiguous. The length of the CDR3 is 14 residues. V lost 8 bases to trimming and J lost 3 bases, with 16 bases between them. Germline lookup yields CDR1 GTSNPN and CDR2 SVGIG (reference sequence). Full variable domain (outside the CDR3, taken from reference TRBV30 and TRBJ1-4): SQTIHQWPATLVQPVGSPLSLECTVEGTSNPNLYWYRQAAGRGLQLLFYSVGIGQISSEVPQNLSASRPQDRQFILSSKKLLLSDSGFYLCANKARASNEKLFFGSGTQLSVL.